Presented here are 26 T cell receptor beta chains from one specimen sequenced in a study of T cells in Graves' hyperthyroidism and ophthalmopathy. RNA transcripts provided the source from which TCR beta CDR3 regions were amplified. Using the HTBI primer set, a first-round RT-PCR was run on the TCR CDR3. MiXCR was run by TCRdb on the multiplex PCR reads, yielding one entry per CDR3 protein. The profile shows about 400,000 distinct CDR3 sequences, approximately 14% of them singletons. The sequenced sample consisted of blood. Source of these receptors: a woman under 30 with Graves' hyperthyroidism.

Regarding this clonotype: A much larger clone is a single base away; this may be a read error. The rearrangement links TRBV5-1 to TRBJ2-3; D is ambiguous. The CDR3 runs 11 residues. The V gene's germline CDR1 is SGHRS and CDR2 YFSETQ. Trimming pared 7 bases from V and 4 bases from J, leaving 7 bases between. CDR3 DNA: TGCGCCAGCGTGGGCGCAGATACGCAGTATTTT. Translated: CASVGADTQYF. Drawing the rest from reference TRBV5-1 and TRBJ2-3, the complete variable domain is KAGVTQTPRYLIKTRGQQVTLSCSPISGHRSVSWYQQTPGQGLQFLFEYFSETQRNKGNFPGRFSGRQFSNSRSEMNVSTLELGDSALYLCASVGADTQYFGPGTRLTVL.

This chain joins TRBV6-1 and TRBJ2-1; D remains ambiguous. The length of the CDR3 is 14 residues. CDR1 is MNHNS, CDR2 SASEGT, per germline. V dropped 5 bases and J dropped 4 bases, with 12 bases sitting between them. CDR3 in DNA: TGTGCCAGCAGTACGACAAGTCCGTACAATGAGCAGTTCTTC. Amino acid sequence: CASSTTSPYNEQFF.

The V gene is TRBV7-6, the J gene TRBJ1-4, with TRBD1 identical over 7 bases. CDR3 size: 15 residues. Germline trimming cut 2 bases from V and 5 bases from J; bases unmatched to any gene: 5. Germline loops: CDR1 SGHVS, CDR2 FNYEAQ. In nucleotides, the CDR3 is TGTGCCAGCAGCTTAAACAGCAGGGGGAATGAAAAACTGTTTTTT. This translates into CASSLNSRGNEKLFF.

A few counts support this clonotype. The chain carries TRBV7-2 and TRBJ1-4; D not certain. The length of the CDR3 is 14 residues. Germline values: CDR1 SGHTA, CDR2 FQGNSA. The V end was cut by 1 base, the J end by 7 bases, with 10 bases between. The CDR3 sequence: CASSLGLPPEKLFF. The CDR3 nucleotides read TGTGCCAGCAGCTTAGGTCTGCCGCCTGAAAAACTGTTTTTT.

This clonotype was counted at least ten times. The chain recombines TRBV20-1 with TRBJ2-1; D possibly uses TRBD1 or TRBD2 (5 bases each). V gave up 5 bases and J gave up 8 bases, with 10 bases separating them. Germline V gene data show CDR1 as DFQATT and CDR2 as SNEGSKA (reference sequence). This CDR3 is 11 amino acids long. In DNA form, the CDR3 reads TGCAGTGCTGCCCGAGGGGATGAGCAGTTCTTC. Its protein is CSAARGDEQFF.

This clonotype has only a few counts. The V gene is TRBV6-1, the J gene TRBJ1-4; D gene ambiguous. V lost 6 bases to trimming and J lost 8 bases, with 7 bases between them. Germline CDR1 is MNHNS and CDR2 is SASEGT. CDR3 length equals 11 residues. The CDR3 DNA is TGTGCCAGCAGACAAAGAGAAAAACTGTTTTTT. It codes for CASRQREKLFF.

This clonotype was found many times. V and J are TRBV28 and TRBJ2-7; D gene unclear. CDR1 and CDR2 from the germline V gene are MDHEN and SYDVKM. V gave up 5 bases and J gave up 4 bases, with 18 bases separating them. CDR3 length: 15 amino acids. CDR3 sequence (DNA): TGTGCCAGCAGTCCCCGGGTGGGGATTATGTACGAGCAGTACTTC. Amino acid sequence: CASSPRVGIMYEQYF.

This clonotype was picked up many times. The CDR3, as DNA: TGTGCCAGCAGTTCCCCTCGGACCCGGCAAGAGACCCAGTACTTC. Its protein product is CASSSPRTRQETQYF. The V and J genes are TRBV6-1 and TRBJ2-5; no clear D. The CDR3 loop spans 15 amino acids. V was trimmed by 5 bases and J by 2 bases, leaving 15 bases between them. CDR1 is MNHNS, CDR2 SASEGT, per germline.

This chain joins TRBV4-3 and TRBJ2-7; 9 positions match TRBD1. Trimming removed 1 base from V and 6 bases from J; junction bases left unmatched: 4. Germline V gives CDR1 LGHNA, CDR2 YSLEER. The CDR3 loop spans 14 amino acids. The CDR3 here is CASSQGTGGREQYF. The DNA of the CDR3 is TGCGCCAGCAGCCAAGGCACAGGGGGCCGCGAGCAGTACTTC.

This clonotype showed up many times. This chain uses TRBV5-8 with TRBJ1-1; unclear D gene. CDR3 length: 13 amino acids. Trimming removed 1 base at V and 5 bases at J, with 9 bases between. CDR1 and CDR2 (germline): SGHTS, YDEGEE. The chain's CDR3 is CASSLSRSTEAFF. The CDR3 DNA is TGTGCCAGCAGCTTGAGCAGGTCGACTGAAGCTTTCTTT.

The chain combines TRBV5-6 with TRBJ1-1; weak D call: TRBD1 (6 bases). Germline assignment: CDR1 SGHDT and CDR2 YYEEEE. Trimming pared 0 bases from V and 6 bases from J, leaving 15 bases between. CDR3 length equals 15 residues. This CDR3 is CASSLELKDRPEAFF. The CDR3 region has the DNA TGTGCCAGCAGCTTGGAACTTAAAGACAGGCCTGAAGCTTTCTTT. Complete variable domain (other parts from reference TRBV5-6 and TRBJ1-1): DAGVTQSPTHLIKTRGQQVTLRCSPKSGHDTVSWYQQALGQGPQFIFQYYEEEERQRGNFPDRFSGHQFPNYSSELNVNALLLGDSALYLCASSLELKDRPEAFFGQGTRLTVV.

The chain combines TRBV7-6 with TRBJ1-3; TRBD1 matches 8 bases. The ends lost 5 bases at V and 2 bases at J; junction bases unmatched: 5. This CDR3 region has 15 residues. Germline CDR1 and CDR2: SGHVS and FNYEAQ. CDR3 region: CASSVTGATGNTIYF. In DNA form, the CDR3 reads TGTGCCAGCAGCGTGACAGGGGCCACTGGAAACACCATATATTTT.

This clonotype showed up just a few times. J is TRBJ1-2 and V is TRBV20-1; no reliable D call. The length of the CDR3 is 10 residues. Trimming removed 3 bases at V and 4 bases at J, with 3 bases between. The germline V gene encodes CDR1 DFQATT and CDR2 SNEGSKA (reference sequence). The CDR3 DNA reads TGCAGTGCTAGCCCCTATGGCTACACCTTC. It translates to CSASPYGYTF.

This clonotype was recorded at least ten times. The rearrangement uses TRBV7-2 and TRBJ1-1; D gene unclear. CDR1 SGHTA and CDR2 FQGNSA come from the germline V gene. The ends were cut back, 5 bases at V and 2 bases at J, with 15 bases in the middle. There are 15 residues in the CDR3. This chain's CDR3 is CASSPRWARNTEAFF. The CDR3 region has the DNA TGTGCCAGCAGCCCTCGATGGGCGCGAAACACTGAAGCTTTCTTT.

This clonotype was recorded many times. The CDR3 nucleotides read TGCAGTGCTAGAGATCTAGAGACGAACACTGAAGCTTTCTTT. This sequence encodes CSARDLETNTEAFF. This chain links TRBV20-1 with TRBJ1-1; D is uncertain. This CDR3 comprises 14 residues. Trimming took 0 bases from V and 1 from J, leaving 9 bases between them. CDR1 DFQATT and CDR2 SNEGSKA come from the germline V gene (reference sequence).

This chain uses TRBV9 with TRBJ2-1; TRBD1 matches at 8 bases. This CDR3 comprises 15 residues. V was clipped by 0 bases and J by 6 bases; unmatched bases: 5. The germline CDR1 and CDR2 sequences are SGDLS and YYNGEE. The CDR3 sequence: CASSVAVDRANEQFF. The CDR3 bases are TGTGCCAGCAGCGTAGCTGTGGACAGGGCCAATGAGCAGTTCTTC.

This clonotype was counted many times. CDR3 in DNA: TGTGCCAGCAGTCCGGGGACAGCTTGGGGTCTCTACGAGCAGTACTTC. Protein: CASSPGTAWGLYEQYF. This chain joins TRBV12-3 or TRBV12-4 and TRBJ2-7; TRBD1 aligns across 7 bases. The CDR3 extends over 16 amino acids. The ends lost 5 bases at V and 3 bases at J; junction bases unmatched: 13.

This clonotype was recorded many times. The genes are TRBV28 and TRBJ2-7; D tentatively fits TRBD1 or TRBD2 (5 bases each). The ends were cut back, 4 bases at V and 6 bases at J, with 13 bases in the middle. Germline lookup yields CDR1 MDHEN and CDR2 SYDVKM. The CDR3 covers 13 residues. The CDR3 nucleotides read TGTGCCAGCAGTTCGAGGGGTCGGGGCGAGCAGTACTTC. Protein sequence: CASSSRGRGEQYF.

This clonotype was found many times. The rearrangement joins TRBV6-2 or TRBV6-3 to TRBJ1-2, with D unclear. Germline-derived CDR1 and CDR2 are MNHEY and SVGEGT. The CDR3 spans 18 residues. Trimming took 8 bases from V and 4 from J, leaving 29 bases between them. In nucleotides, the CDR3 is TGTGCCAGCTCCTATAGCCCTAGGACTCAACTATTCCTCTATGGCTACACCTTC. This translates into CASSYSPRTQLFLYGYTF.

The chain combines TRBV29-1 with TRBJ2-1; D tentatively fits TRBD1 or TRBD2 (5 bases each). Germline CDR1 and CDR2: SQVTM and ANQGSEA. Trimming took off 3 bases at V and 2 bases at J, with 20 bases between the two ends. CDR3 size: 17 residues. The CDR3 sequence is CSVDAGALSFPYNEQFF. CDR3 coding DNA: TGCAGCGTTGATGCCGGGGCCCTTAGTTTCCCCTACAATGAGCAGTTCTTC.

This clonotype occurred many times. J is TRBJ1-3 and V is TRBV28; 11 positions agree with TRBD1. Germline CDR1 MDHEN, CDR2 SYDVKM. V shed 3 bases and J 0 bases; nucleotides not matched to a gene: 13. The CDR3 sequence is 20 residues long. This CDR3 reads CASSFPPGDRGMFSGNTIYF. The CDR3 coding sequence is TGTGCCAGCAGTTTTCCCCCGGGGGACAGGGGGATGTTCTCTGGAAACACCATATATTTT. The variable domain in full, with the rest retrieved from reference TRBV28 and TRBJ1-3, is DVKVTQSSRYLVKRTGEKVFLECVQDMDHENMFWYRQDPGLGLRLIYFSYDVKMKEKGDIPEGYSVSREKKERFSLILESASTNQTSMYLCASSFPPGDRGMFSGNTIYFGEGSWLTVV.

This clonotype was detected many times. The rearrangement uses TRBV11-2 and TRBJ2-2; TRBD2 matches 9 bases. Germline V gene sequence: CDR1 SGHAT, CDR2 FQNNGV. Trimming took 5 bases from V and 0 from J; bases not matched to a gene: 4. This CDR3 has 16 amino acids. CDR3 DNA sequence: TGTGCCAGCAGCCAGGGACTAGCCACGAACACCGGGGAGCTGTTTTTT. This codes for CASSQGLATNTGELFF. Complete variable domain (other parts from reference TRBV11-2 and TRBJ2-2): EAGVAQSPRYKIIEKRQSVAFWCNPISGHATLYWYQQILGQGPKLLIQFQNNGVVDDSQLPKDRFSAERLKGVDSTLKIQPAKLEDSAVYLCASSQGLATNTGELFFGEGSRLTVL.

The rearrangement uses TRBV6-1 and TRBJ2-3; 8 bases are a match to TRBD1. V gave up 6 bases and J gave up 4 bases; unmatched junction bases: 9. The CDR3 is 15 residues long. Per germline, CDR1 MNHNS and CDR2 SASEGT. CDR3 sequence reads: CASRGQGGGSDTQYF. Written as DNA, the CDR3 is TGTGCCAGCAGAGGACAGGGAGGAGGATCAGATACGCAGTATTTT.

The rearrangement uses TRBV4-1 and TRBJ2-7; 9 bases match TRBD1. This CDR3 comprises 16 residues. J gave up 2 bases and V 0 bases, and 5 bases lay outside the gene matches. In germline, CDR1 is MGHRA, CDR2 YSYEKL. In DNA, the CDR3 is TGCGCCAGCAGCCAAGATGAGGGGACAGGGACCTACGAGCAGTACTTC. This sequence encodes CASSQDEGTGTYEQYF.

V and J are TRBV19 and TRBJ1-1; 9 bases are shared with TRBD1. V was clipped by 8 bases and J by 4 bases; unmatched bases: 5. This CDR3 has 13 amino acids. Germline V gene sequence: CDR1 LNHDA, CDR2 SQIVND (reference sequence). CDR3 loop: CASEDRGVTEAFF. In DNA, the CDR3 is TGTGCCAGTGAGGACAGGGGAGTCACTGAAGCTTTCTTT.

Only a few counts were recorded for this clonotype. The rearrangement uses TRBV27 and TRBJ1-5; a possible D gene is TRBD1 (5 bases). V shed 7 bases and J shed 7 bases, with 14 bases lying between them. The CDR3 consists of 13 residues. Germline CDR1 reads MNHEY; CDR2 reads SMNVEV (reference sequence). Written as DNA, the CDR3 is TGTGCCAGCACCCGGGGGAGGGGACAGCCCCAGCATTTT. Its translation is CASTRGRGQPQHF.